The present T cell receptor (beta chain) was sequenced within a study of Graves' ophthalmopathy and Graves' hyperthyroidism. Regarding the study as a whole: Among expanded thyroid clonotypes above 0.001 frequency, most also occurred in blood.

In this sample, this clonotype turned up many times. Antigen unknown. Germline V gene lookup returns CDR1 ENHRY and CDR2 SYGVKD. The length of the CDR3 is 15 residues. The ends lost 10 bases at V and 0 bases at J; junction bases unmatched: 9. Moderate-to-severe activity, with CAS ≥3, NOSPECS ≥4 and duration under 3 months, characterized the donors with ophthalmopathy. The authors amplified TCR beta CDR3 regions, and they did so from RNA transcripts for repertoire sequencing. The first round was an RT-PCR with HTBI primers, and the second round was a multiplex PCR. TCRdb reanalysed the multiplex PCR reads using MiXCR and keeps one entry per CDR3 protein. Of about 740,000 distinct CDR3 sequences detected, roughly 40% appear once; the ten largest clones hold 44%.

This rearrangement joins TRBV10-3 to TRBJ2-7; 10 positions match TRBD1. This clonotype was sampled from an adult man with Graves' ophthalmopathy. The sequenced sample consisted of peripheral blood. In DNA, the CDR3 is TGTGCCACCGTTGACAGGGGGCAAAACTCCTACGAGCAGTACTTC. Residues: CATVDRGQNSYEQYF.